The source of this T cell receptor beta chain is a study of blood T cell repertoires in COVID-19. Study as a whole: Researchers got acute and convalescent COVID-19 samples from the United States, Italy and Spain.

The V gene's germline CDR1 is MGHRA and CDR2 YSYEKL. The CDR3 runs 16 residues. Losses at the gene ends were 0 bases for V and 7 bases for J; bases not matched to a gene: 7. As handled by the study authors: Amplification of reference gene primers provided the estimated nucleated cell counts. Clones were sequenced by immunoSEQ multiplex PCR, and TCRdb holds only the in-frame ones, with some missing. V and J calls and clone size are given by that table; D and trimming were obtained from the DNA. The sample holds 450,000 to 500,000 clones; around nine tenths are singletons and the top ten take roughly 8%.

The clonotype originates from a woman aged 55-69 years who had recovered from COVID-19. The specimen was PBMCs or T cells enriched from blood (not recorded which). This chain links TRBV4-1 with TRBJ1-4; 8 bases align to TRBD1. CDR3 protein: CASSQDMAGGSEKLFF. CDR3 coding DNA: TGCGCCAGCAGCCAAGATATGGCAGGGGGCAGTGAAAAACTGTTTTTT.